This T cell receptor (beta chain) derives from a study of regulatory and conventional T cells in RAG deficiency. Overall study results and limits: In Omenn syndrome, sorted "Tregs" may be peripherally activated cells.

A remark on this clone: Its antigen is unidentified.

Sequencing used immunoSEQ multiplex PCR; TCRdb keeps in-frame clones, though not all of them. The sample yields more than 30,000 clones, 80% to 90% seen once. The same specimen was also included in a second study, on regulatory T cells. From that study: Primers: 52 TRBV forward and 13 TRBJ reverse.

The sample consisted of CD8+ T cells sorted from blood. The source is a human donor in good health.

This chain's CDR3 is CASSHGTGKEAFF. In DNA form, the CDR3 reads TGTGCCAGCAGCCACGGGACAGGGAAGGAGGCTTTCTTT. The rearrangement links TRBV7-6 to TRBJ1-1, with 9 bases aligning to TRBD1. Germline lookup yields CDR1 SGHVS and CDR2 FNYEAQ. The CDR3 has 13 residues. V lost 5 bases to trimming and J lost 11 bases; unmatched junction nucleotides: 9.